These 28 T cell receptor beta chains came from one sample sequenced in a study of control samples from healthy donors and cancer patients. The method was immunoSEQ multiplex PCR; TCRdb's version includes in-frame clones alone and lacks a portion of them. The sample includes 45,000 to 65,000 clones, about nine tenths seen only once; the top ten take around 40%. The sequenced sample consisted of PBMCs. All receptors derive from a man aged 45-65 years with head and neck cancer.

This clone appeared a few times. CDR3 sequence reads: CASFRRTERSNTEAFF. CDR3 sequence (DNA): TGTGCCAGCTTCCGGAGGACGGAAAGATCGAACACTGAAGCTTTCTTT. This sequence joins TRBV5-6 and TRBJ1-1; D gene uncertain. This CDR3 contains 16 residues. Between the trimmed V and J ends, which lost 7 bases and 1 base, there was a span of 20 bases. Germline CDR1 is SGHDT and CDR2 is YYEEEE.

The genes are TRBV28 and TRBJ1-2; TRBD1 matches 8 bases. CDR1 MDHEN and CDR2 SYDVKM come from the germline V gene. The CDR3 totals 16 residues. V was pared by 5 bases and J by 7 bases, with 15 bases of the junction left unmatched. CDR3 DNA: TGTGCCAGCAGTGTCAACTTGGACAGGGAATGGCGTGGCTACACCTTC. Protein product: CASSVNLDREWRGYTF.

The V gene is TRBV11-2, the J gene TRBJ2-1; D possibly corresponds to TRBD2 (6 bases). Germline V gene data show CDR1 as SGHAT and CDR2 as FQNNGV. The CDR3 length is 16 residues. The V end was cut by 4 bases, the J end by 2 bases, with 15 bases between. In DNA form, the CDR3 reads TGTGCCAGCAGCTCAAGGCCGGGAGCGGCCTACAATGAGCAGTTCTTC. Translating gives CASSSRPGAAYNEQFF.

The J gene is TRBJ2-3, the V gene TRBV11-3; D gene unclear. Germline V CDR1 and CDR2: SGHNT, YENEEA. This CDR3 is built from 11 residues. Trimming took 4 bases from V and 2 from J, leaving 1 base between them. CDR3 amino acids: CASSSTDTQYF. In nucleotides, the CDR3 is TGTGCCAGCAGCTCCACAGATACGCAGTATTTT. The variable domain in full, with the rest retrieved from reference TRBV11-3 and TRBJ2-3, is EAGVVQSPRYKIIEKKQPVAFWCNPISGHNTLYWYLQNLGQGPELLIRYENEEAVDDSQLPKDRFSAERLKGVDSTLKIQPAELGDSAVYLCASSSTDTQYFGPGTRLTVL.

The rearrangement links TRBV5-1 to TRBJ2-3; 11 nucleotides agree with TRBD2. The germline CDR1 and CDR2 sequences are SGHRS and YFSETQ. The CDR3 is made up of 16 amino acids. V gave up 3 bases and J gave up 2 bases; unmatched junction bases: 5. CDR3 region: CASSSGTSGLTDTQYF. CDR3 sequence (DNA): TGCGCCAGCAGCTCCGGGACTAGCGGCCTCACAGATACGCAGTATTTT.

The V and J genes are TRBV7-3 and TRBJ1-1; D not certain. The CDR3 loop spans 14 amino acids. Per germline, CDR1 SGHTA and CDR2 FQGTGA. V lost 5 bases, J lost 1 base, and 11 bases lay in between. CDR3 nucleotide sequence: TGTGCCAGCAGCCAACTTGGCCCGAACACTGAAGCTTTCTTT. The encoded protein is CASSQLGPNTEAFF.

The genes are TRBV5-6 and TRBJ1-5; 8 bases line up with TRBD1. V shed 4 bases and J 3 bases; nucleotides not matched to a gene: 9. The CDR3 runs 16 residues. From germline, CDR1 is SGHDT and CDR2 YYEEEE. The CDR3 DNA sequence: TGTGCCAGCAGCCTCCATTTGGGACAGGTCAATCAGCCCCAGCATTTT. It translates to CASSLHLGQVNQPQHF. Full variable domain (rest looked up from reference TRBV5-6 and TRBJ1-5): DAGVTQSPTHLIKTRGQQVTLRCSPKSGHDTVSWYQQALGQGPQFIFQYYEEEERQRGNFPDRFSGHQFPNYSSELNVNALLLGDSALYLCASSLHLGQVNQPQHFGDGTRLSIL.

The chain joins TRBV4-3 to TRBJ2-5; weak D call: TRBD1 (6 bases). The CDR3 covers 14 residues. Deletions cut 1 base from V and 5 bases from J, with 11 bases between. From germline, CDR1 is LGHNA and CDR2 YSLEER. DNA for the CDR3: TGCGCCAGCAGCCAAGGCAGGGGTTACGAGACCCAGTACTTC. Amino acid sequence: CASSQGRGYETQYF.

The rearrangement uses TRBV19 and TRBJ1-2; TRBD1 is a possible D gene (5 bases). The CDR3 loop spans 14 amino acids. Trimming removed 8 bases from V and 5 bases from J, with 18 bases in between. Germline V gene data show CDR1 as LNHDA and CDR2 as SQIVND (reference sequence). In DNA form, the CDR3 reads TGTGCCAGTGGAGCGACGGGGGAGCTATATGGCTACACCTTC. As protein: CASGATGELYGYTF. Variable domain in full (rest from reference TRBV19 and TRBJ1-2): DGGITQSPKYLFRKEGQNVTLSCEQNLNHDAMYWYRQDPGQGLRLIYYSQIVNDFQKGDIAEGYSVSREKKESFPLTVTSAQKNPTAFYLCASGATGELYGYTFGSGTRLTVV.

This chain uses TRBV12-3 or TRBV12-4 with TRBJ1-6; no firm D call. V dropped 3 bases and J dropped 6 bases, with 3 bases sitting between them. This CDR3 region has 12 residues. The CDR3 is CASSFGNSPLHF. The CDR3 DNA sequence: TGTGCCAGCAGTTTCGGTAATTCACCCCTCCACTTT.

This clone was detected only once. This sequence joins TRBV4-1 and TRBJ1-5, with D uncertain. V was shortened by 1 base and J by 3 bases, with 10 bases between the two germline ends. The CDR3 loop spans 15 amino acids. The V gene's germline CDR1 is MGHRA and CDR2 YSYEKL. The CDR3 region is CASSQVLQNNQPQHF. In nucleotides, the CDR3 is TGCGCCAGCAGCCAAGTCTTGCAGAACAATCAGCCCCAGCATTTT.

The chain is built from TRBV11-3 and TRBJ2-3; a possible D gene is TRBD1 (6 bases). Looked up from germline, CDR1 is SGHNT and CDR2 is YENEEA. This CDR3 spans 14 amino acids. Trimming pared 3 bases from V and 2 bases from J, leaving 9 bases between. CDR3 region: CASSLGHTTDTQYF. DNA for the CDR3: TGTGCCAGCAGCTTGGGACACACCACAGATACGCAGTATTTT.

The chain is built from TRBV7-9 and TRBJ2-5; D is undetermined. Trimming took 7 bases from V and 6 from J, leaving 18 bases between them. The CDR3 consists of 14 residues. Germline V gene lookup returns CDR1 SEHNR and CDR2 FQNEAQ (reference sequence). CDR3 sequence (DNA): TGTGCCAGCACCTCCTCCACCCCCGGAAAGACCCAGTACTTC. It translates to CASTSSTPGKTQYF.

On this clone itself: Different DNA sequences within this sample yield the same CDR3. This chain links TRBV7-2 with TRBJ2-7; D is unclear. This CDR3 region has 11 residues. The V gene lost 5 bases and the J gene lost 4 bases, with 6 bases spanning the gap. The V gene's germline CDR1 is SGHTA and CDR2 FQGNSA. The CDR3 is CASSLRYEQYF. The CDR3 DNA reads TGTGCCAGCAGCCTTAGATACGAGCAGTACTTC.

The chain employs TRBV2 and TRBJ1-2; D may be TRBD1 (6 bases). CDR1 is SNHLY, CDR2 FYNNEI, per germline. Trimming left V 1 base short and J 8 bases short, with 14 bases between. The CDR3 totals 14 residues. Written as DNA, the CDR3 is TGTGCCAGCAGTGAAGGGACAGCTGGAAACGGCTACACCTTC. It encodes CASSEGTAGNGYTF. Using reference TRBV2 and TRBJ1-2 for the parts outside the CDR3, the full variable domain is EPEVTQTPSHQVTQMGQEVILRCVPISNHLYFYWYRQILGQKVEFLVSFYNNEISEKSEIFDDQFSVERPDGSNFTLKIRSTKLEDSAMYFCASSEGTAGNGYTFGSGTRLTVV.

In its sample, this clone was seen once. This rearrangement joins TRBV2 to TRBJ2-7; D perhaps matches TRBD2 (5 bases). Germline CDR1 is SNHLY and CDR2 is FYNNEI. Trimming removed 6 bases at V and 0 bases at J, with 27 bases between. This CDR3 is 19 amino acids long. CDR3 DNA sequence: TGTGCCAGCAGGCCGGGATTCATGACCCGAAGAACGAGCTCCTACGAGCAGTACTTC. It encodes CASRPGFMTRRTSSYEQYF.

CDR3 loop: CASSQQGGTPLHF. The CDR3 DNA reads as TGTGCCAGCAGCCAGCAGGGTGGGACACCCCTCCACTTT. This sequence joins TRBV7-6 and TRBJ1-6, with D possibly matching TRBD1 (5 bases). The CDR3 has 13 amino acids. Germline V gene data show CDR1 as SGHVS and CDR2 as FNYEAQ. With 5 bases removed from V and 11 bases from J, the gap between germline ends came to 13 bases.

The chain couples TRBV10-3 to TRBJ1-2, with D perhaps TRBD1 (5 bases). The CDR3 contains 15 residues. CDR1 ENHRY and CDR2 SYGVKD come from the germline V gene. V lost 3 bases, J lost 1 base, and 12 bases lay in between. The DNA of the CDR3 is TGTGCCATCAGTGATAGGGGACCGGGTAACTATGGCTACACCTTC. Its translation: CAISDRGPGNYGYTF.

This sequence joins TRBV27 and TRBJ2-2; 8 bases are shared with TRBD2. V dropped 7 bases and J dropped 5; count of bases not matched to a gene: 6. This CDR3 spans 14 amino acids. CDR1 and CDR2 (germline): MNHEY, SMNVEV (reference sequence). The CDR3 DNA is TGTGCCAGCACCCGGGGGGGAGGGACCGGGGAGCTGTTTTTT. This gives the protein CASTRGGGTGELFF.

The chain employs TRBV5-5 and TRBJ1-3; no clear D gene. Trimming stripped 0 bases from V and 0 bases from J, with 10 bases between. Per germline, CDR1 SGHKS and CDR2 YYEKEE (reference sequence). The CDR3 is made up of 16 amino acids. The CDR3 sequence is CASSLAGTLSGNTIYF. The DNA of the CDR3 is TGTGCCAGCAGCTTGGCCGGCACTCTCTCTGGAAACACCATATATTTT.

The V gene is TRBV14, the J gene TRBJ2-3; D possibly corresponds to TRBD2 (5 bases). Deletions cut 4 bases from V and 0 bases from J, with 17 bases between. The CDR3 totals 17 residues. Germline V gene data show CDR1 as SGHDN and CDR2 as FVKESK. As DNA, the CDR3 is TGTGCCAGCAGCCCATCGACCCCTAGCCGTAGCACAGATACGCAGTATTTT. It is translated as CASSPSTPSRSTDTQYF.

The rearrangement links TRBV7-9 to TRBJ2-6, with 8 positions matching TRBD1. Germline-derived CDR1 and CDR2 are SEHNR and FQNEAQ (reference sequence). V was pared by 3 bases and J by 2 bases, with 0 bases of the junction left unmatched. CDR3 size: 15 residues. This CDR3 reads CASSLDRAGANVLTF. CDR3 in DNA: TGTGCCAGCAGCTTGGACAGGGCTGGGGCCAACGTCCTGACTTTC.

This rearrangement joins TRBV3-1 (or the pseudogene TRBV3-2) to TRBJ2-7; 9 nucleotides align to TRBD1. The CDR3 is 15 amino acids. Unmatched junction bases numbered 9, after V lost 4 bases and J lost 5 bases. The germline V gene encodes CDR1 LGHDT and CDR2 YNNKEL (reference sequence). Here the CDR3 DNA reads TGTGCCAGCAGCCGCGGAGGGACAGGGCCCCACGAGCAGTACTTC. Its protein product is CASSRGGTGPHEQYF.

This chain joins TRBV2 and TRBJ2-4; D may correspond to TRBD1 or TRBD2 (5 bases each). Germline CDR1 SNHLY, CDR2 FYNNEI. Trimming took off 3 bases at V and 3 bases at J, with 12 bases between the two ends. The CDR3 is 15 amino acids. The CDR3: CASSERGPLKNIQYF. CDR3 bases: TGTGCCAGCAGTGAGAGGGGACCTCTCAAAAACATTCAGTACTTC.

V gene TRBV9 combines with J gene TRBJ2-7, with 8 bases matching TRBD1. Trimming at V came to 0 bases and at J to 3 bases, leaving 5 bases not matched to a gene. This CDR3 comprises 15 residues. Per germline, CDR1 SGDLS and CDR2 YYNGEE. The CDR3 here is CASSVEGDRYYEQYF. DNA of the CDR3: TGTGCCAGCAGCGTAGAAGGGGACAGGTACTACGAGCAGTACTTC.

This rearrangement joins TRBV13 to TRBJ2-5, with TRBD2 matching 9 bases. The V gene end was trimmed by 3 bases and the J gene end by 4 bases; junction bases not matched to a gene: 3. Germline CDR1 is PRHDT and CDR2 is FYEKMQ (reference sequence). This CDR3 has 14 amino acids. The CDR3 loop reads CASSFPTSGETQYF. The CDR3 DNA follows: TGTGCCAGCAGCTTCCCGACTAGCGGAGAGACCCAGTACTTC.

This sequence joins TRBV7-3 and TRBJ2-7; 8 bases line up with TRBD2. V trimming: 1 base; J trimming: 8 bases; junction bases outside the gene matches: 10. CDR3 length: 15 residues. Germline assignment: CDR1 SGHTA and CDR2 FQGTGA. The CDR3 DNA reads as TGTGCCAGCAGCTTAAACGGGGGGAGCGGGAGTAAGCAGTACTTC. Encoded protein: CASSLNGGSGSKQYF.

The chain couples TRBV3-1 (or the pseudogene TRBV3-2) to TRBJ1-1; tentatively, D is TRBD1 (5 bases). The CDR3 loop spans 15 amino acids. The germline gives CDR1 LGHDT, CDR2 YNNKEL (reference sequence). V was pared by 1 base and J by 4 bases, with 13 bases between. The CDR3 spells CASSQGGRVGTEAFF. CDR3 coding DNA: TGTGCCAGCAGCCAAGGAGGCAGGGTGGGCACTGAAGCTTTCTTT.